A single sample gave rise to the 8 T cell receptor beta chains below, sequenced in a study of blood T cell repertoires in COVID-19. Generated by immunoSEQ multiplex PCR, the TCRdb table keeps only in-frame clones and is missing some. The table records around 150,000 clones, about four fifths of them present only once. Input material: peripheral blood. The source of these receptors is a woman aged 80 or over with acute or convalescent COVID-19.

The genes are TRBV12-3 or TRBV12-4 and TRBJ2-7; weak D call: TRBD2 (5 bases). Between the trimmed V and J ends, which lost 3 bases and 3 bases, there was a span of 9 bases. There are 13 residues in the CDR3. CDR3 in amino acids: CASSFIGSYEQYF. The CDR3 coding sequence is TGTGCCAGCAGTTTCATAGGGAGCTACGAGCAGTACTTC.

The rearrangement uses TRBV6-5 and TRBJ2-7; TRBD1 aligns across 8 bases. The CDR3 extends over 15 amino acids. Germline assignment: CDR1 MNHEY and CDR2 SVGAGI. V lost 2 bases and J lost 3; bases outside the gene matches: 6. CDR3 in DNA: TGTGCCAGCAGTTACGCAACCGGGACAGGCTACGAGCAGTACTTC. It codes for CASSYATGTGYEQYF.

V and J are TRBV5-1 and TRBJ2-5; 13 bases line up with TRBD2. Germline CDR1 SGHRS, CDR2 YFSETQ. V lost 5 bases, J lost 2 bases, and 3 bases stayed unmatched. The CDR3 sequence is 15 residues long. As DNA, the CDR3 is TGCGCCAGCAGGGGGGGACTAGCGGGACAAGAGACCCAGTACTTC. It specifies CASRGGLAGQETQYF.

J is TRBJ2-5 and V is TRBV10-2; 11 bases line up with TRBD1. V shed 7 bases, J shed 5 bases, and the junction held 12 bases outside the gene matches. Germline CDR1 is WSHSY and CDR2 is SAAADI. The CDR3 has 16 residues. CDR3 region: CASTTSGTGGLETQYF. DNA for the CDR3: TGCGCCAGCACCACCTCCGGGACAGGGGGTTTGGAGACCCAGTACTTC.

This clone was seen more than once but under ten times. This chain's CDR3 is CASSQGGTAWRRGGYTF. CDR3 sequence (DNA): TGCGCCAGCAGCCAGGGCGGGACAGCGTGGCGTCGTGGTGGCTACACCTTC. V usage is TRBV4-1 and J usage is TRBJ1-2; 7 nucleotides line up with TRBD1. The trim removed 3 bases at V and 7 bases at J, leaving 17 bases unmatched. CDR1 MGHRA and CDR2 YSYEKL come from the germline V gene. This CDR3 region has 17 residues.

The chain employs TRBV6-5 and TRBJ2-5; weak D call: TRBD2 (6 bases). Looked up from germline, CDR1 is MNHEY and CDR2 is SVGAGI. V was pared by 2 bases and J by 5 bases, with 6 bases between. The CDR3 extends over 12 amino acids. The CDR3 loop is CASSYRGETQYF. The CDR3 nucleotides read TGTGCCAGCAGTTACCGGGGGGAGACCCAGTACTTC.

The gene calls are TRBV30 and TRBJ1-4, with 8 bases that match TRBD1. The CDR3 is 13 residues long. Looked up from germline, CDR1 is GTSNPN and CDR2 is SVGIG (reference sequence). V was clipped by 2 bases and J by 8 bases; unmatched bases: 4. The CDR3: CAWSMTGVEKLFF. The CDR3, as DNA: TGTGCCTGGAGTATGACAGGGGTAGAAAAACTGTTTTTT.

As for this clone: At the DNA level, this CDR3 is encoded by other sequences in the same sample as well. The J gene is TRBJ1-4, the V gene TRBV5-1; 7 bases fit TRBD1. The CDR3 contains 15 residues. With V trimmed by 2 bases and J by 0 bases, 1 base remained unmatched. Per the germline V gene, CDR1 is SGHRS and CDR2 is YFSETQ. This chain's CDR3 is CASSFQGATNEKLFF. The CDR3 bases are TGCGCCAGCAGCTTTCAGGGGGCAACTAATGAAAAACTGTTTTTT. The entire variable domain, with the rest obtained from reference TRBV5-1 and TRBJ1-4, is as follows: KAGVTQTPRYLIKTRGQQVTLSCSPISGHRSVSWYQQTPGQGLQFLFEYFSETQRNKGNFPGRFSGRQFSNSRSEMNVSTLELGDSALYLCASSFQGATNEKLFFGSGTQLSVL.